The clone carrying this T cell receptor (beta chain) was detected many times. For TCRbeta, the library was prepared with unique molecular identifiers. TCRdb reprocessed the PCR reads via MiXCR and lists one record per CDR3 protein. The data show about 480,000 distinct CDR3 sequences, with under 15% seen just once and more than 5.5% held by the top ten. This specimen comes from a study of T-cell reconstitution after alpha-beta-depleted transplantation in children. This CDR3 has 12 amino acids. The V gene's germline CDR1 is LNHNV and CDR2 YYDKDF (reference sequence). V lost 1 base, J lost 11 bases, and 11 bases lay in between.

The sequence was obtained from a human donor who donated a stem cell graft to a child with combined immunodeficiency. Sample: PBMCs from the stem cell graft donor, taken from the stem cell graft. The chain recombines TRBV15 with TRBJ1-1; no clear D. The chain's CDR3 is CATSRAGGLAFF. The CDR3, as DNA: TGTGCCACCAGCAGAGCGGGTGGGTTGGCTTTCTTT.